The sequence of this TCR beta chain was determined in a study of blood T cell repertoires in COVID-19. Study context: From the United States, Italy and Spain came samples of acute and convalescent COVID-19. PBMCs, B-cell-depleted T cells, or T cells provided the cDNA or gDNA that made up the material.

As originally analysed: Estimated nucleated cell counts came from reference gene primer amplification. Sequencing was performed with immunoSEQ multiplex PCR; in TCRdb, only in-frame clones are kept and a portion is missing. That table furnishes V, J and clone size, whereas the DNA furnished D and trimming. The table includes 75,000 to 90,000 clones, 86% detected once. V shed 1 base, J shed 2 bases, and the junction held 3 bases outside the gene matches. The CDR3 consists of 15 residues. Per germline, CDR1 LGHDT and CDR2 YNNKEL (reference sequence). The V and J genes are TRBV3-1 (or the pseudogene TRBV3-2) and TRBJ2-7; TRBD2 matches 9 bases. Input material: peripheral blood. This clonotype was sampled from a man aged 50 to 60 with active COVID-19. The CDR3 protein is CASSQAAGGAYEQYF. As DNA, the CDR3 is TGTGCCAGCAGCCAAGCGGCGGGAGGGGCCTACGAGCAGTACTTC.